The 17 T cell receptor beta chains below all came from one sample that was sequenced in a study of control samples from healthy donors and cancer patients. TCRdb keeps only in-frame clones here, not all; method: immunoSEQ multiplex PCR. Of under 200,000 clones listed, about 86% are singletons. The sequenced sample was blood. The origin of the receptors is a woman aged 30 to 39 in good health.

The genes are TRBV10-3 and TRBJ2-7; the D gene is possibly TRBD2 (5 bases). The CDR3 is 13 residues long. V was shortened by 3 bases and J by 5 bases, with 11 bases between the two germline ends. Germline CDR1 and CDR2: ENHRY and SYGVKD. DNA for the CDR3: TGTGCCATCAGTGACGGTCTAGCACACGAGCAGTACTTC. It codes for CAISDGLAHEQYF.

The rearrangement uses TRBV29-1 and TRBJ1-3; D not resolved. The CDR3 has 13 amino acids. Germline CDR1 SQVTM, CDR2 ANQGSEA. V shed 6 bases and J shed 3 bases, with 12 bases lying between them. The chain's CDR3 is CSVQPEGGNTIYF. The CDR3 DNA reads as TGCAGCGTCCAACCGGAAGGTGGAAACACCATATATTTT.

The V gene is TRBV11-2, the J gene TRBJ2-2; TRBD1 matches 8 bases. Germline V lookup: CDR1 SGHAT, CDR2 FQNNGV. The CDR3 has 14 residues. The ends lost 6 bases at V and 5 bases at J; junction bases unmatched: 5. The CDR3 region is CASREDRGTGELFF. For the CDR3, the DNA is TGTGCCAGCAGGGAAGACAGGGGTACCGGGGAGCTGTTTTTT.

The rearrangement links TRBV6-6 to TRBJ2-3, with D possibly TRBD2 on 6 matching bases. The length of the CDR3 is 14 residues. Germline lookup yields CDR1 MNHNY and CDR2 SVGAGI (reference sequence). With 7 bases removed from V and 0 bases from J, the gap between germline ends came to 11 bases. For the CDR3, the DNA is TGTGCCAGCACCTTGCGGGGTAGCACAGATACGCAGTATTTT. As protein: CASTLRGSTDTQYF.

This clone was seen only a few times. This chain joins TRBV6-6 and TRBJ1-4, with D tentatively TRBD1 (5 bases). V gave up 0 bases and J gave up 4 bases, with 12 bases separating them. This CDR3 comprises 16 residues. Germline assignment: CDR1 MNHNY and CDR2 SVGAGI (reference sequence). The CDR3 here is CASSYSVRVGNEKLFF. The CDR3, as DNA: TGTGCCAGCAGTTACTCGGTCAGGGTTGGTAATGAAAAACTGTTTTTT.

CDR3 sequence (DNA): TGTGCCAGCAGCCAAGAACGGGTAATGAACACTGAAGCTTTCTTT. Translation gives CASSQERVMNTEAFF. This rearrangement joins TRBV3-1 (or the pseudogene TRBV3-2) to TRBJ1-1, with D uncertain. The ends were cut back, 0 bases at V and 0 bases at J, with 8 bases in the middle. CDR3 length: 15 residues. CDR1 and CDR2 from the germline V gene are LGHDT and YNNKEL (reference sequence).

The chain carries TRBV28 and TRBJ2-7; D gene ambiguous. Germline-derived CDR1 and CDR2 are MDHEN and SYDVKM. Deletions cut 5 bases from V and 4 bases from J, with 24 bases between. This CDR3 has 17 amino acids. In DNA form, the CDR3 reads TGTGCCAGCAGTAACCCTAGACCGGGCCCCGAGTGGTACGAGCAGTACTTC. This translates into CASSNPRPGPEWYEQYF.

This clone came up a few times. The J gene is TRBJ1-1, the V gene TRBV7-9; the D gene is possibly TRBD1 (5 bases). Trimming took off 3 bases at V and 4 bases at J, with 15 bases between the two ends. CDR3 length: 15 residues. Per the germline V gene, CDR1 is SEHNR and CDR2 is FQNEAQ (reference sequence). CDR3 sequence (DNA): TGTGCCAGCAGCTTCGATACCGAGGGGAGCACTGAAGCTTTCTTT. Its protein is CASSFDTEGSTEAFF.

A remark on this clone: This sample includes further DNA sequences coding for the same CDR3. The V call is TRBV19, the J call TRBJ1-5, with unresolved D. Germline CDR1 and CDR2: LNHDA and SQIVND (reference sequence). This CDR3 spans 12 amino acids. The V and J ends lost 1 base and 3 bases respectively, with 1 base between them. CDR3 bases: TGTGCCAGTAGTATAGTCAATCAGCCCCAGCATTTT. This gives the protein CASSIVNQPQHF.

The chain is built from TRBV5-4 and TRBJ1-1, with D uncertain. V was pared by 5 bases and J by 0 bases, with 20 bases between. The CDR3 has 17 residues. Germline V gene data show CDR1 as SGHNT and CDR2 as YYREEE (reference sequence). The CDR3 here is CASSPHGLGSVNTEAFF. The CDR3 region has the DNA TGTGCCAGCAGTCCTCACGGACTGGGGAGCGTGAACACTGAAGCTTTCTTT.

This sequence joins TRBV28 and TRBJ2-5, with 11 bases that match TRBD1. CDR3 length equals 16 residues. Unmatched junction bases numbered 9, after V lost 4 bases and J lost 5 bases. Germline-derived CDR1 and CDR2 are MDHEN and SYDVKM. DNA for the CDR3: TGTGCCAGCAGTTCTGGGGACAGGGGGAATCGGGAGACCCAGTACTTC. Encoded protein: CASSSGDRGNRETQYF.

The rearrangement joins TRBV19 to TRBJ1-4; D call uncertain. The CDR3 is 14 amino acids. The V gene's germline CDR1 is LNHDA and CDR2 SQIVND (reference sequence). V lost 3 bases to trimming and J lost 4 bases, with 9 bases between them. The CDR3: CASSMDGRNEKLFF. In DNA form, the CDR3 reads TGTGCCAGTAGTATGGACGGCCGTAATGAAAAACTGTTTTTT.

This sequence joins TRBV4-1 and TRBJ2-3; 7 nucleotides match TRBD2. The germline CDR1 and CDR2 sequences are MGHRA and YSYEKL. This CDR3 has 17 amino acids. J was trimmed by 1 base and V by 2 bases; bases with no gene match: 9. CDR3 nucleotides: TGCGCCAGCAGCCAATCGCCGAGACTAGCTCGCACAGATACGCAGTATTTT. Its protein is CASSQSPRLARTDTQYF.

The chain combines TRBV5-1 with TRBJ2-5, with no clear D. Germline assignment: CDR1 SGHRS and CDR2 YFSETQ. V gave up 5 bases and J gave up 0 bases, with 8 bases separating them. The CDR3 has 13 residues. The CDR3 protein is CASRTNYQETQYF. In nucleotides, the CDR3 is TGCGCCAGCAGGACCAATTACCAAGAGACCCAGTACTTC.

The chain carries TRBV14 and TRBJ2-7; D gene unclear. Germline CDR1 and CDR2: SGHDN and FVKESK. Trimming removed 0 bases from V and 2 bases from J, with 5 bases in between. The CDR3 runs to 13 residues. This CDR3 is CASSQDSPYEQYV. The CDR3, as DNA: TGTGCCAGCAGCCAAGATTCCCCCTACGAGCAGTACGTC.

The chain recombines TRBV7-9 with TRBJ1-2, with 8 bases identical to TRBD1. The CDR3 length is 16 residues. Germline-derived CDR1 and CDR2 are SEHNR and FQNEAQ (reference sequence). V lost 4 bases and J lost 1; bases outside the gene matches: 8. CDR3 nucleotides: TGTGCCAGCAGCTCACTAGGACAGGGATATAACTATGGCTACACCTTC. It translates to CASSSLGQGYNYGYTF.

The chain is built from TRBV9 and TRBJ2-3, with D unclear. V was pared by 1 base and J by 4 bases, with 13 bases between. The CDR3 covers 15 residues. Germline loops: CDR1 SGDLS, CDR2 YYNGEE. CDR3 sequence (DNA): TGTGCCAGCAGCGTATCCGACACAAGAGCAGATACGCAGTATTTT. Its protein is CASSVSDTRADTQYF.